These 8 T cell receptor beta chains originate from one sample sequenced in a study of persistence of HIV-infected CD4 T cells. No antigens are known for them. Lysates of CMV-infected fibroblasts at approximately 9.4 ug/mL stimulated these cells. CD40L/CD69 double-negative CD45RO-high memory CD4+ T cells were collected. This was the immunoSEQ version 4 assay in survey mode. Only in-frame clones appear in the TCRdb table, and some are missing; sequencing was by immunoSEQ multiplex PCR. Here the sample spans 48,000 or so clones, approximately 72% being singletons. The sample in question was CD4+ T cells sorted from PBMCs after roughly 19-hour stimulation, obtained from a patient who received antiretroviral therapy. These receptors came from an adult man with HIV who was CMV-seropositive.

The CDR3 reads CASDRGAGTQYF. CDR3 nucleotide sequence: TGTGCCTCAGACAGGGGGGCTGGTACGCAGTATTTT. This chain joins TRBV30 and TRBJ2-3, with 9 nucleotides matching TRBD1. Trimming took 7 bases from V and 8 from J; bases not matched to a gene: 7. The germline V gene has CDR1 GTSNPN and CDR2 SVGIG (reference sequence). The length of the CDR3 is 12 residues.

The chain combines TRBV28 with TRBJ1-4; unclear D gene. Trimming removed 2 bases from V and 7 bases from J, with 5 bases in between. From germline, CDR1 is MDHEN and CDR2 SYDVKM. The CDR3 covers 12 residues. Here the CDR3 reads CASSLRSEKLFF. CDR3 in DNA: TGTGCCAGCAGTTTACGAAGTGAAAAACTGTTTTTT.

The chain has TRBV18 and TRBJ1-1; 9 bases match TRBD1. The ends lost 5 bases at V and 3 bases at J; junction bases unmatched: 7. Germline CDR1 is KGHSH and CDR2 is LQKENI. The CDR3 covers 15 residues. In nucleotides, the CDR3 is TGTGCCAGCTCAAGGGACAGGGACGCCGACACTGAAGCTTTCTTT. Residues: CASSRDRDADTEAFF.

This clone was picked up a small number of times. This sequence joins TRBV5-1 and TRBJ2-2, with D maybe TRBD1 (6 bases). The CDR3 sequence is 15 residues long. CDR1 is SGHRS and CDR2 is YFSETQ in the germline V gene. The V gene lost 5 bases and the J gene lost 3 bases, with 14 bases spanning the gap. CDR3 region: CASSPEGGYTGELFF. The CDR3 DNA follows: TGCGCCAGCAGTCCGGAAGGGGGATACACCGGGGAGCTGTTTTTT.

The rearrangement links TRBV15 to TRBJ1-5, with unresolved D. The germline gives CDR1 LNHNV, CDR2 YYDKDF (reference sequence). This CDR3 comprises 14 residues. Trimming removed 0 bases at V and 0 bases at J, with 3 bases between. The CDR3 loop is CATSRDNSNQPQHF. In DNA, the CDR3 is TGTGCCACCAGCAGAGATAATAGCAATCAGCCCCAGCATTTT.

CDR3 residues: CASRVERGDSPYNEQFF. The DNA of the CDR3 is TGTGCCAGCAGGGTTGAGCGGGGGGACAGCCCCTACAATGAGCAGTTCTTC. The chain uses TRBV28 and TRBJ2-1; TRBD2 aligns across 9 bases. The junction had 11 bases not matched to a gene; V was cut back by 6 bases and J by 2 bases. Germline V gene lookup returns CDR1 MDHEN and CDR2 SYDVKM. The CDR3 runs 17 residues.

The V and J genes are TRBV28 and TRBJ1-2; D might be TRBD1 (6 bases). The CDR3 has 13 amino acids. CDR1 and CDR2 from the germline V gene are MDHEN and SYDVKM. The ends were cut back, 7 bases at V and 5 bases at J, with 14 bases in the middle. The DNA of the CDR3 is TGTGCCAGCATCCGGGACACCTCATATGGCTACACCTTC. Protein sequence: CASIRDTSYGYTF.

The chain links TRBV10-2 to TRBJ2-7; D is undetermined. The CDR3 is made up of 11 amino acids. Germline lookup yields CDR1 WSHSY and CDR2 SAAADI. Trimming stripped 3 bases from V and 7 bases from J, with 7 bases between. CDR3 in amino acids: CASSDTREQYF. The CDR3 bases are TGCGCCAGCAGTGACACCCGGGAGCAGTACTTC.